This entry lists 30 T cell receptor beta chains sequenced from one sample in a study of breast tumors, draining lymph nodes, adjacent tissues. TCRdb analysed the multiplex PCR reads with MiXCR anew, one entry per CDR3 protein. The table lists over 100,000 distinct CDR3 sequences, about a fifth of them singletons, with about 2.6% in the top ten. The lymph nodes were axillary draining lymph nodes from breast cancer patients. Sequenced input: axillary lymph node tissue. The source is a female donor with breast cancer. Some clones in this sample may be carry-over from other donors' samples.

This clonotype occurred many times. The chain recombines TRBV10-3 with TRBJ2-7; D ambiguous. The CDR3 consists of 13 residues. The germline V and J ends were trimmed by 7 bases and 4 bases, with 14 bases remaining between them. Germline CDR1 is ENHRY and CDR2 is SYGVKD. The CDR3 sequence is CAIMAAASYEQYF. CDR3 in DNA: TGTGCCATCATGGCGGCAGCTAGTTACGAGCAGTACTTC.

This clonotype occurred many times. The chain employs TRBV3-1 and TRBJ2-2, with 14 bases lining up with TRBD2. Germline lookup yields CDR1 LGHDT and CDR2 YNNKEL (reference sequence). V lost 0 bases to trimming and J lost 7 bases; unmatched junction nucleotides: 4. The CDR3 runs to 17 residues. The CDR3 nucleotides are TGTGCCAGCAGCCAAGAGGGACTAGCGGGAGTGCACGGGGAGCTGTTTTTT. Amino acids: CASSQEGLAGVHGELFF.

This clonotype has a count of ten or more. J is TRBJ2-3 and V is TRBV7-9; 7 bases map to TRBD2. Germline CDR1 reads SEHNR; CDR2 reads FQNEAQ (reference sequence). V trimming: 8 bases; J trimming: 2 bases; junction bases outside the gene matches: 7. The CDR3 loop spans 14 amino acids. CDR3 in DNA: TGTGCCAGCGGTCCTAGCGGTGACACAGATACGCAGTATTTT. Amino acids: CASGPSGDTDTQYF. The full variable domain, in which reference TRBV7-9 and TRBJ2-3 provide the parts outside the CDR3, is DTGVSQNPRHKITKRGQNVTFRCDPISEHNRLYWYRQTLGQGPEFLTYFQNEAQLEKSRLLSDRFSAERPKGSFSTLEIQRTEQGDSAMYLCASGPSGDTDTQYFGPGTRLTVL.

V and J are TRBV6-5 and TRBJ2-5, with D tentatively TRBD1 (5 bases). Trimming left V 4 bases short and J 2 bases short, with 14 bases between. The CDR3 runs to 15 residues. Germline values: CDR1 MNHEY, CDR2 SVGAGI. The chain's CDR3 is CASSCSGRAQETQYF. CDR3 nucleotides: TGTGCCAGCAGTTGCTCCGGCAGGGCGCAAGAGACCCAGTACTTC.

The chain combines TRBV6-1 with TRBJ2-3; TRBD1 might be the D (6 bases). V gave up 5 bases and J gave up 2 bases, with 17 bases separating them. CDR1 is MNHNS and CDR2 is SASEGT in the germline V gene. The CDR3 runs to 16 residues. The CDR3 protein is CASSRNRDLSTDTQYF. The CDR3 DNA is TGTGCCAGCAGTCGTAACAGGGATCTTTCCACAGATACGCAGTATTTT.

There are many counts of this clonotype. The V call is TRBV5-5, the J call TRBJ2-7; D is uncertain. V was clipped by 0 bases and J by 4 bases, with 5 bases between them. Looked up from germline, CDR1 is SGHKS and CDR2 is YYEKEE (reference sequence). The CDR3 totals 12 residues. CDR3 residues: CASSLEPYEQYF. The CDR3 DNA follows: TGTGCCAGCAGCTTGGAACCTTACGAGCAGTACTTC.

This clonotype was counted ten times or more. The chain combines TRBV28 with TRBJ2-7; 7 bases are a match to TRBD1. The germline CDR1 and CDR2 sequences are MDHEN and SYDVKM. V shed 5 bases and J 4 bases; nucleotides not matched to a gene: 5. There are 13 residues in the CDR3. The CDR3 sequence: CASSTRDRYEQYF. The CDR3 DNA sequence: TGTGCCAGCAGTACCCGGGACAGATACGAGCAGTACTTC.

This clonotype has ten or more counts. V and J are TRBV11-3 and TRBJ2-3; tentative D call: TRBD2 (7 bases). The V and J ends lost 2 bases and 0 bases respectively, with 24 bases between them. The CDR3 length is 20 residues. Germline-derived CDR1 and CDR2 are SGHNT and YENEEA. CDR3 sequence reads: CASSLPTGLAETTSTDTQYF. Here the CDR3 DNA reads TGTGCCAGCAGCTTACCCACAGGGCTAGCGGAAACAACTAGCACAGATACGCAGTATTTT.

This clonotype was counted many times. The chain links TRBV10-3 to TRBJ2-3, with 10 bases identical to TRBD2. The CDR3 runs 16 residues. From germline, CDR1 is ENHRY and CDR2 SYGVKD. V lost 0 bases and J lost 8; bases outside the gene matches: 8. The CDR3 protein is CAISESVGLAGVTQYF. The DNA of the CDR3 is TGTGCCATCAGTGAGTCTGTAGGGCTAGCGGGAGTTACGCAGTATTTT.

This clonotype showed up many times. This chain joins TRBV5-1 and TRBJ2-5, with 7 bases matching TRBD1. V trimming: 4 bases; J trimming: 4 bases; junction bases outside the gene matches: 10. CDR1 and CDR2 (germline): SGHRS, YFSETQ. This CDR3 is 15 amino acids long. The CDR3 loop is CASSPGGLGTETQYF. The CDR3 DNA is TGCGCCAGCAGCCCAGGGGGATTGGGTACAGAGACCCAGTACTTC.

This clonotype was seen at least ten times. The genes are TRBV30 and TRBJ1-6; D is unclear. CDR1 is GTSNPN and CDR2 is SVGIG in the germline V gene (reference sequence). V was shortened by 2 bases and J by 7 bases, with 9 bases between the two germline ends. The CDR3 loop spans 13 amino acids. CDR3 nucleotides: TGTGCCTGGAGTAATAGTTGGAATTCACCCCTCCACTTT. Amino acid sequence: CAWSNSWNSPLHF.

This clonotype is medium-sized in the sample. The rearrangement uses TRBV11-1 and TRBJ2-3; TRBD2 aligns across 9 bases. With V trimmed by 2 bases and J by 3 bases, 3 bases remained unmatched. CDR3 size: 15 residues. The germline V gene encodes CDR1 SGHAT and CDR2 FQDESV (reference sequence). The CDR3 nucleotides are TGTGCCAGCAGCTTACTAGCGGGAATGACAGATACGCAGTATTTT. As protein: CASSLLAGMTDTQYF.

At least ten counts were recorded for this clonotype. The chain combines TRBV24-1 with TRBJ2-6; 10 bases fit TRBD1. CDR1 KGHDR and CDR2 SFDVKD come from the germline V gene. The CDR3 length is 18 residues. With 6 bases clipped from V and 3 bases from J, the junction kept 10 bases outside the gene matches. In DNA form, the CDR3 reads TGTGCCACCAGTAGTACAACGACAGGGGGCGTTGGGGCCAACGTCCTGACTTTC. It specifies CATSSTTTGGVGANVLTF.

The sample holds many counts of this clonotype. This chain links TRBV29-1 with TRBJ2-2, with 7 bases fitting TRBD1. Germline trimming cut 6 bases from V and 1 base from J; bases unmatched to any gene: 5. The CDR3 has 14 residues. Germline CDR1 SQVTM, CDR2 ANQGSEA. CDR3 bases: TGCAGCGTCGGCCGGGACAGGAACACCGGGGAGCTGTTTTTT. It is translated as CSVGRDRNTGELFF.

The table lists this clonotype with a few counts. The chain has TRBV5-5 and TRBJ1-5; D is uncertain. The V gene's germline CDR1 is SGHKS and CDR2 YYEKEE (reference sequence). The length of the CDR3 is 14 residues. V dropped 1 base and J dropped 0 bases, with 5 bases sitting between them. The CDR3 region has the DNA TGTGCCAGCAGCTTGATTATTAGCAATCAGCCCCAGCATTTT. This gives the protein CASSLIISNQPQHF.

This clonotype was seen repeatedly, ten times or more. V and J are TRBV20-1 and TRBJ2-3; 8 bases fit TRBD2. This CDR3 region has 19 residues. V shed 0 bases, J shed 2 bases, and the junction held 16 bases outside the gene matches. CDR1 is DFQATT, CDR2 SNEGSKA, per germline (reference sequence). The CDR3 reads CSARDPAGVAGLITDTQYF. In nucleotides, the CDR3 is TGCAGTGCTAGAGATCCCGCAGGGGTAGCGGGATTAATCACAGATACGCAGTATTTT.

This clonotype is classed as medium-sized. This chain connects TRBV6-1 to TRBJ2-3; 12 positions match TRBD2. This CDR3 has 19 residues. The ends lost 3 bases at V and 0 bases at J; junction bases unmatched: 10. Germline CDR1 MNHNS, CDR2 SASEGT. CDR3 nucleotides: TGTGCCAGCAGTGACTCCCCTAGCGGGAGGGGTTCTAGCACAGATACGCAGTATTTT. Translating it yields CASSDSPSGRGSSTDTQYF.

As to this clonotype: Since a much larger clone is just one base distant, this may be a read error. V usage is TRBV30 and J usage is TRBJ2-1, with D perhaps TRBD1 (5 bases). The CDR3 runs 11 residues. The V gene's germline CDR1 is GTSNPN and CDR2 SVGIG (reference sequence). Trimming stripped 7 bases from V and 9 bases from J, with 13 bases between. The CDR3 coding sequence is TGTGCCTTGCACGACGACAGTGAGCAGTTCTTC. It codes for CALHDDSEQFF.

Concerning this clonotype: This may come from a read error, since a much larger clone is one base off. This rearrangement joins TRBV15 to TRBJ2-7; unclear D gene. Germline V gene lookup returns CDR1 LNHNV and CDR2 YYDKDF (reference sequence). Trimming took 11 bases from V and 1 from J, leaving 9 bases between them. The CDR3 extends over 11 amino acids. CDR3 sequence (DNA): TGTGCCCTCACAGATTCCTACGAGCAGTACTTC. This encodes CALTDSYEQYF.

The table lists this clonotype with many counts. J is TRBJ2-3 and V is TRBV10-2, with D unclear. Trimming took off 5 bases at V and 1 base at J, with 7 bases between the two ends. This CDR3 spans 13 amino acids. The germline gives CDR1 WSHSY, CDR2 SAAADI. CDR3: CASSQTRTDTQYF. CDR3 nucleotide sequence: TGCGCCAGCAGTCAGACTCGCACAGATACGCAGTATTTT.

The CDR3 region is CASSSRPAGEDEQFF. In DNA, the CDR3 is TGTGCCAGCAGTTCAAGACCAGCGGGAGAGGATGAGCAGTTCTTC. The gene calls are TRBV12-3 or TRBV12-4 and TRBJ2-1; 8 bases fit TRBD2. The ends lost 4 bases at V and 8 bases at J; junction bases unmatched: 10. The CDR3 is made up of 15 amino acids.

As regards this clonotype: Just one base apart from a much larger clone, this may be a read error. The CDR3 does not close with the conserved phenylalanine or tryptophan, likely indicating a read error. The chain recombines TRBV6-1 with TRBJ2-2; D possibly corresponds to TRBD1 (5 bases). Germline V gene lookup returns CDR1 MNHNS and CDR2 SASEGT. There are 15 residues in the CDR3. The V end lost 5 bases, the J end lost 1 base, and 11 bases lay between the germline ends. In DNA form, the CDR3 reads TGTGCCAGCAGTTCAGGACACGGGAACACCGGGGAGCTGTTTCTT. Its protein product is CASSSGHGNTGELFL.

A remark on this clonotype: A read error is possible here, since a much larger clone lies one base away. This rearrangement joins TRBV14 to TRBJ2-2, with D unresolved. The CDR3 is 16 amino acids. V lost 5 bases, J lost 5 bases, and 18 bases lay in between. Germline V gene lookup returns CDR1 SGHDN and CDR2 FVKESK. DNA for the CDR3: TGTGCCAGCAGCGCCCCTCTAGGTGCTGGGACCGGGGAGCTGTTTTTT. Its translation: CASSAPLGAGTGELFF.

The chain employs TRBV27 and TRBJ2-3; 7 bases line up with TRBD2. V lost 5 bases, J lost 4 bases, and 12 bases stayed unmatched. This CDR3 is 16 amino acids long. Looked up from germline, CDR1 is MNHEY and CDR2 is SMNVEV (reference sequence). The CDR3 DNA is TGTGCCAGCAGTCCCGGACTAGTGCGCGCCCCAGATACGCAGTATTTT. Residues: CASSPGLVRAPDTQYF.

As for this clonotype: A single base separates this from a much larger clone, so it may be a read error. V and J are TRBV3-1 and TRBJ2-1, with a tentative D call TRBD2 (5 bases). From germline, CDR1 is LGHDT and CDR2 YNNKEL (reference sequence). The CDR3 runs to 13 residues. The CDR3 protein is CASSRALVNGQFF. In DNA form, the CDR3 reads TGTGCCAGCAGCCGTGCACTAGTAAATGGGCAGTTCTTC.

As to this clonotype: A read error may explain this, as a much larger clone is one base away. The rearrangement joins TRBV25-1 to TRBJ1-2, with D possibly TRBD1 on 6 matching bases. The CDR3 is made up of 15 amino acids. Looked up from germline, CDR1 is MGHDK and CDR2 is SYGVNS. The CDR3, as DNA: TGTGCCAACAGTGACCGCGGACAGACTAACTATGGCTACACCTTC. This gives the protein CANSDRGQTNYGYTF.

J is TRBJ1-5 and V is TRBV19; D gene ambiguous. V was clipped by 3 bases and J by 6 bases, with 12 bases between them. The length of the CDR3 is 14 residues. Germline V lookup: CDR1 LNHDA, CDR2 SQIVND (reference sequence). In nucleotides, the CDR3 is TGTGCCAGTAGTATTTCGCAGGCGCGTCAGCCCCAGCATTTT. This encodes CASSISQARQPQHF.

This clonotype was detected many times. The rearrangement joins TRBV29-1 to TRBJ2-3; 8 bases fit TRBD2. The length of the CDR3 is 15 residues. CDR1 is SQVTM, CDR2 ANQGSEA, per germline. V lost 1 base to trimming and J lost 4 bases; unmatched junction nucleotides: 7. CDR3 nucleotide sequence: TGCAGCGTTGAAGCTCGGGAGGGCCACCCAGATACGCAGTATTTT. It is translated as CSVEAREGHPDTQYF.

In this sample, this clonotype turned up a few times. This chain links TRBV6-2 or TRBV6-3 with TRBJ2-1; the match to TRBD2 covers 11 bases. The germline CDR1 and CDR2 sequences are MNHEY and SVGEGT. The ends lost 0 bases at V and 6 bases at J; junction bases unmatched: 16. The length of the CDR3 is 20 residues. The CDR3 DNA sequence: TGTGCCAGCAGTTACTCTATTCGAACTAGCGGGAGCTTTCTAACCAATGAGCAGTTCTTC. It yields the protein CASSYSIRTSGSFLTNEQFF.

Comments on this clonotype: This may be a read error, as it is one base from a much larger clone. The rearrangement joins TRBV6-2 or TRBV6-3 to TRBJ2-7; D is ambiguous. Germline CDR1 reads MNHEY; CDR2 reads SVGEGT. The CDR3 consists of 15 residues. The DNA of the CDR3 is TGTGCCAGCAGTATAGGCGGTTTTGACACCTACGGGCAGTACTTC. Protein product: CASSIGGFDTYGQYF.